The source of this T cell receptor (beta chain) is a study of shared clonotypes between healthy human individuals. Study-level findings and limits: Relative to memory subsets, naive subsets generally showed larger estimated richness.

Data came from immunoSEQ multiplex PCR; TCRdb stores just in-frame clones and leaves some out. The profile shows over a million clones, around 95% of them singletons. Both subsets, CD45RA+ naive and CD45RA-negative memory, were split from the CD4+ cells. To note about this clone: Antigen specificity is unknown.

The sample consisted of naive CD4+ T cells sorted from blood. Regarding subset: CD45RA+ positively selected. This sequence originates from a man aged 25-45 years in good health.

CDR3: CASSVRGGTDTQYF. The DNA for the CDR3 is TGTGCCAGCAGTGTTCGGGGCGGGACAGATACGCAGTATTTT. This chain links TRBV6-1 with TRBJ2-3, with D perhaps given as TRBD1 or TRBD2 (5 bases each). From germline, CDR1 is MNHNS and CDR2 SASEGT. The CDR3 has 14 amino acids. Deletions cut 4 bases from V and 3 bases from J, with 11 bases between.